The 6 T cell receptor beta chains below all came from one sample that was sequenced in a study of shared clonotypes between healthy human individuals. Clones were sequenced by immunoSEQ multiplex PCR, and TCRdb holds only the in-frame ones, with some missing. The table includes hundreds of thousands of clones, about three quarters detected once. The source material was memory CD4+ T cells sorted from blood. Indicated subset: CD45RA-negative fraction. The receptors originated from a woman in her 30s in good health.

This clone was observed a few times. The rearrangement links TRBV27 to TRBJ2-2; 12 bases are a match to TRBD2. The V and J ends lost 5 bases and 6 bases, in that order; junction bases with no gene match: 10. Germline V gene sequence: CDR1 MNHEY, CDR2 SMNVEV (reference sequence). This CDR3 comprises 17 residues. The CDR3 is CASSPRGTSGFAGELFF. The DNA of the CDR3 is TGTGCCAGCAGTCCCCGAGGGACTAGCGGGTTCGCCGGGGAGCTGTTTTTT.

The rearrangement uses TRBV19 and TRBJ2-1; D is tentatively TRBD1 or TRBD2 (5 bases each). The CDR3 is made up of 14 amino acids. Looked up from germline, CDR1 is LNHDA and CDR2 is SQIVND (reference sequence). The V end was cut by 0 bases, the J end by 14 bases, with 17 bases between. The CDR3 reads CASSIDPGPLPKFF. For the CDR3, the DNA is TGTGCCAGTAGTATAGATCCGGGACCACTTCCCAAGTTCTTC.

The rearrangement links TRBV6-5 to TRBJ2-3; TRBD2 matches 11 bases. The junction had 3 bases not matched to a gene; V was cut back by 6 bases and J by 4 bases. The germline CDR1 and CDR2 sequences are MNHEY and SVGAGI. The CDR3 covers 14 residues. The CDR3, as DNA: TGTGCCAGCAGAAGGACTAGCGGGTCAGATACGCAGTATTTT. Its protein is CASRRTSGSDTQYF.

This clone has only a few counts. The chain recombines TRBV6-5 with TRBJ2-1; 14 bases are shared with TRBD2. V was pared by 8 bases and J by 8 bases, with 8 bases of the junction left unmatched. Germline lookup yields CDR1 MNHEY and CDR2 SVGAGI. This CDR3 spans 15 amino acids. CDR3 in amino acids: CASGKTSGRAYEQFF. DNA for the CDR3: TGTGCCAGCGGAAAGACTAGCGGGAGGGCCTATGAGCAGTTCTTC.

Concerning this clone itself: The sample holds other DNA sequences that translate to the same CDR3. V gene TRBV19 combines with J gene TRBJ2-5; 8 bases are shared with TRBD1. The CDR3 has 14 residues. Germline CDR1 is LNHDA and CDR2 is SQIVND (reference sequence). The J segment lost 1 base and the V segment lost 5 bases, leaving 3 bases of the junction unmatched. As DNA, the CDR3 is TGTGCCAGTAGTCGACAGGGGTCCCAAGAGACCCAGTACTTC. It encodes CASSRQGSQETQYF.

The CDR3 loop reads CASSIPTGADTQYF. CDR3 nucleotides: TGCGCCAGCAGTATACCCACGGGCGCGGATACGCAGTATTTT. The genes are TRBV5-1 and TRBJ2-3, with no clear D. The CDR3 sequence is 14 residues long. The V end lost 5 bases, the J end lost 6 bases, and 16 bases lay between the germline ends. The germline gives CDR1 SGHRS, CDR2 YFSETQ. Looking up the rest from reference TRBV5-1 and TRBJ2-3 gives the full variable domain: KAGVTQTPRYLIKTRGQQVTLSCSPISGHRSVSWYQQTPGQGLQFLFEYFSETQRNKGNFPGRFSGRQFSNSRSEMNVSTLELGDSALYLCASSIPTGADTQYFGPGTRLTVL.